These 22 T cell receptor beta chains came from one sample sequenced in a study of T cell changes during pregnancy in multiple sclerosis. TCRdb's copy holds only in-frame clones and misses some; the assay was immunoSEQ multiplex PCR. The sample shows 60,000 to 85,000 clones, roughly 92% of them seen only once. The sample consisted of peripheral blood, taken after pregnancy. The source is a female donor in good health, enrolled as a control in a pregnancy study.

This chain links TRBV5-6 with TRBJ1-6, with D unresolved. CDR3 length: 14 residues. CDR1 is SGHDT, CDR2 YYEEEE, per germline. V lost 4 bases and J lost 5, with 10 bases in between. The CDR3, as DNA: TGTGCCAGCAGCAACGGACTGGATAATTCACCCCTCCACTTT. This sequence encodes CASSNGLDNSPLHF.

The CDR3 loop reads CASSYGTGYQPQHF. In nucleotides, the CDR3 is TGTGCCAGCAGTTACGGGACAGGGTATCAGCCCCAGCATTTT. The chain joins TRBV6-5 to TRBJ1-5, with 9 bases lining up with TRBD1. Germline V gene lookup returns CDR1 MNHEY and CDR2 SVGAGI. CDR3 length: 14 amino acids. The junction had 1 base not matched to a gene; V was cut back by 2 bases and J by 5 bases.

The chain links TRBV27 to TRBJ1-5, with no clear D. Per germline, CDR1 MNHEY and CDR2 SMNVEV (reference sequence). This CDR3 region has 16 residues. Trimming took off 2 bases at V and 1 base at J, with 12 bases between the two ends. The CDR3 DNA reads TGTGCCAGCAGTTTAGCCCCGGGTGGCAGCAATCAGCCCCAGCATTTT. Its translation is CASSLAPGGSNQPQHF.

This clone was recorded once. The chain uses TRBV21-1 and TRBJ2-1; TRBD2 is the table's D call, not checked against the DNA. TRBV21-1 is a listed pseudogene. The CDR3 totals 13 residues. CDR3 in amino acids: CARGGTSFNEQFF. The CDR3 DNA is TGTGCCAGAGGTGGGACTAGCTTCAATGAGCAGTTCTTC.

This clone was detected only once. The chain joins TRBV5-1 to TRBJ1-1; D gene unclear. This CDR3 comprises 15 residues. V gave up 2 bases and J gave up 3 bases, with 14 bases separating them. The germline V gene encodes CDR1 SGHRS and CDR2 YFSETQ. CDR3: CASSFKPGRDTEAFF. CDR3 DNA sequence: TGCGCCAGCAGCTTCAAACCAGGCCGAGACACTGAAGCTTTCTTT.

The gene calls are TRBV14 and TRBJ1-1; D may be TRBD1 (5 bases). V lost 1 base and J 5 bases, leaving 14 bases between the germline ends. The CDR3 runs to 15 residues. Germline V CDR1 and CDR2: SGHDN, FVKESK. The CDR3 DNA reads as TGTGCCAGCAGCCAAGGGGACGCTGGGGGGACTGAAGCTTTCTTT. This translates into CASSQGDAGGTEAFF.

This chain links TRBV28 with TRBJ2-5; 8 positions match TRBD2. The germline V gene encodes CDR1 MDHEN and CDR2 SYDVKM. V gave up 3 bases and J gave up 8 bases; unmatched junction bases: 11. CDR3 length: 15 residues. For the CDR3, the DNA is TGTGCCAGCAGTTTGGAAGAAGCGGGAGTAGGAACCCAGTACTTC. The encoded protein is CASSLEEAGVGTQYF.

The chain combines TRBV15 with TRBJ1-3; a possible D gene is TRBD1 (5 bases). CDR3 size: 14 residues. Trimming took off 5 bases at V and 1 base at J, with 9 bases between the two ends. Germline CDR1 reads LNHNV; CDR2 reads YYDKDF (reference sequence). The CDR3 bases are TGTGCCACCAGCCCTCGGGGGTCTGGAAACACCATATATTTT. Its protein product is CATSPRGSGNTIYF. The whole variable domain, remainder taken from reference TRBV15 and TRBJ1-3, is DAMVIQNPRYQVTQFGKPVTLSCSQTLNHNVMYWYQQKSSQAPKLLFHYYDKDFNNEADTPDNFQSRRPNTSFCFLDIRSPGLGDTAMYLCATSPRGSGNTIYFGEGSWLTVV.

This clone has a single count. CDR3 protein: CASNRIGDGTDTQYF. In DNA form, the CDR3 reads TGCGCCAGCAACAGAATCGGTGATGGCACAGATACGCAGTATTTT. V gene TRBV4-1 combines with J gene TRBJ2-3; D is undetermined. Per the germline V gene, CDR1 is MGHRA and CDR2 is YSYEKL. V lost 7 bases and J lost 1, with 15 bases in between. The CDR3 has 15 amino acids.

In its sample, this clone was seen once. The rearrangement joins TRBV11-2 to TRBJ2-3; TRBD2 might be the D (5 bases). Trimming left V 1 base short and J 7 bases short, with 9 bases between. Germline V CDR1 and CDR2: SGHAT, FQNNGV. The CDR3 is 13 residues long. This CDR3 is CASSLGTYNTQYF. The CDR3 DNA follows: TGTGCCAGCAGCTTAGGGACTTATAATACGCAGTATTTT.

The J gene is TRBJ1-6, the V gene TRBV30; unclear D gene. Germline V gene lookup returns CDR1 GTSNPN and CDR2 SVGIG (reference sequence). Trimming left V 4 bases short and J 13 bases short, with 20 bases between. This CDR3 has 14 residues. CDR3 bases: TGTGCCTGGACGGGATTAGGCTTAAGCTCGCCCCTCCACTTT. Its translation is CAWTGLGLSSPLHF.

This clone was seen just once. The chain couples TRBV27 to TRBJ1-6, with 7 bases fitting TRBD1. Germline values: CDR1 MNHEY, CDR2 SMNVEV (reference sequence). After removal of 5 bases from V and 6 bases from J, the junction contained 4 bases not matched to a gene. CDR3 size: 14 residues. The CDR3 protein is CASSQTGFNSPLHF. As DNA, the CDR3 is TGTGCCAGCAGTCAGACAGGGTTTAATTCACCCCTCCACTTT.

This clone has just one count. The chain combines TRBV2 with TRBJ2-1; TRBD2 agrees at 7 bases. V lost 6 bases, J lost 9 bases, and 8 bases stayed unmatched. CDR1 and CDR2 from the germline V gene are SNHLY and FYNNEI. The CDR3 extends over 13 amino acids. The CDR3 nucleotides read TGTGCCAGCAGCACGGGGTTAGCGGGTGAGCAGTTCTTC. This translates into CASSTGLAGEQFF.

The CDR3 loop is CASSQEPGNEQYF. For the CDR3, the DNA is TGCGCCAGCAGCCAAGAACCCGGGAACGAGCAGTACTTC. The rearrangement uses TRBV4-3 and TRBJ2-7; tentatively, D is TRBD2 (5 bases). From germline, CDR1 is LGHNA and CDR2 YSLEER. The length of the CDR3 is 13 residues. The ends were cut back, 0 bases at V and 5 bases at J, with 8 bases in the middle.

CDR3 DNA sequence: TGCAGTGCTAGCCAGTCCTACGAGCAGTACTTC. It codes for CSASQSYEQYF. The chain combines TRBV20-1 with TRBJ2-7; D is uncertain. The V and J ends lost 3 bases and 1 base respectively, with 4 bases between them. The germline V gene has CDR1 DFQATT and CDR2 SNEGSKA (reference sequence). This CDR3 region has 11 residues.

CDR3 coding DNA: TGTGCCAGCAGCTCATCTCTAGCGGGAGGGCCGGGGGAGACCCAGTACTTC. Translating gives CASSSSLAGGPGETQYF. This chain joins TRBV7-6 and TRBJ2-5; 12 nucleotides line up with TRBD2. This CDR3 comprises 17 residues. Germline V lookup: CDR1 SGHVS, CDR2 FNYEAQ. V was clipped by 4 bases and J by 5 bases; unmatched bases: 11.

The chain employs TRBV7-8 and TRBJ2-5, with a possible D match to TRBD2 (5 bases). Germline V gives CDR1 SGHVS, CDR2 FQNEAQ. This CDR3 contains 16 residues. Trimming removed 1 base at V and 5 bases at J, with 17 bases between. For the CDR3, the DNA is TGTGCCAGCAGCTTAGGGGCCTCACCTAAGCGGGAGACCCAGTACTTC. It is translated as CASSLGASPKRETQYF.

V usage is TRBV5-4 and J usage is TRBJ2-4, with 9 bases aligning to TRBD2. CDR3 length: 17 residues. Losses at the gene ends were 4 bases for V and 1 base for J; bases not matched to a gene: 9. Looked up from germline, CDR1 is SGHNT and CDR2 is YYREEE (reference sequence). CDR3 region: CASSPALAGFAKNIQYF. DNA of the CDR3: TGTGCCAGCAGCCCGGCGCTAGCGGGATTCGCCAAAAACATTCAGTACTTC. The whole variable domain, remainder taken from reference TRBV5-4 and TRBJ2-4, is ETGVTQSPTHLIKTRGQQVTLRCSSQSGHNTVSWYQQALGQGPQFIFQYYREEENGRGNFPPRFSGLQFPNYSSELNVNALELDDSALYLCASSPALAGFAKNIQYFGAGTRLSVL.

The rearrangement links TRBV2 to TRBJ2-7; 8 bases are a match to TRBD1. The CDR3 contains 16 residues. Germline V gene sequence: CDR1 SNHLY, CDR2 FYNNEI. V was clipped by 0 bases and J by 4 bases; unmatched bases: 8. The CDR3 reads CASSEADRVIGYEQYF. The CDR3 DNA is TGTGCCAGCAGTGAAGCGGACAGGGTCATCGGATACGAGCAGTACTTC.

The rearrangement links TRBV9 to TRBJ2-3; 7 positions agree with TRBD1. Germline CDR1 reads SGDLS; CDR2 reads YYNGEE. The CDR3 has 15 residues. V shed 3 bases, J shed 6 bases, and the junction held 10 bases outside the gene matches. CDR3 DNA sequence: TGTGCCAGCAGCGAGGGACAGATGGGGGCGGATACGCAGTATTTT. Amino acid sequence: CASSEGQMGADTQYF.

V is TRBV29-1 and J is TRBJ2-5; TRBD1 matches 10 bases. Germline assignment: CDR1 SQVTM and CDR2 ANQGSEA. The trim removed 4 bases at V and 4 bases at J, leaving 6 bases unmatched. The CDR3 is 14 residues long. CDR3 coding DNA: TGCAGCGTTGGGCTTAGGACAGGGGGAGAGACCCAGTACTTC. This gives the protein CSVGLRTGGETQYF. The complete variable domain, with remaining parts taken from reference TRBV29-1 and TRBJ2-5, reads SAVISQKPSRDICQRGTSLTIQCQVDSQVTMMFWYRQQPGQSLTLIATANQGSEATYESGFVIDKFPISRPNLTFSTLTVSNMSPEDSSIYLCSVGLRTGGETQYFGPGTRLLVL.

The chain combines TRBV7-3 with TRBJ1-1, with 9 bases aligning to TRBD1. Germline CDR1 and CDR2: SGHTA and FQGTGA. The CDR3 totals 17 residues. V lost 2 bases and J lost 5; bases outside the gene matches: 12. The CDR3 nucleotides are TGTGCCAGCAGCTTAGGTCCCGGGACAGGGATCGGAACTGAAGCTTTCTTT. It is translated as CASSLGPGTGIGTEAFF.